This passage covers 22 T cell receptor beta chains from one sample sequenced in a study of control samples from healthy donors and cancer patients. The protocol was immunoSEQ multiplex PCR, while the TCRdb copy is restricted to in-frame clones and leaves out a portion. In the table there are around 200,000 clones, roughly 94% of which are singletons. Sequenced material: blood. The receptors were gathered from a man between 50 and 59 years old in good health.

Of note for this clone: An end of the junction differs from the germline gene, which may be a read error. V usage is TRBV28 and J usage is TRBJ2-5; D assignment may be TRBD1 or TRBD2 (5 bases each). CDR3 length: 12 amino acids. Germline assignment: CDR1 MDHEN and CDR2 SYDVKM. The CDR3 sequence: CATVSPLGTENF. The CDR3 DNA sequence: TGTGCCACCGTCTCTCCCCTCGGGACCGAAAACTTC. Looking up the rest from reference TRBV28 and TRBJ2-5 gives the full variable domain: DVKVTQSSRYLVKRTGEKVFLECVQDMDHENMFWYRQDPGLGLRLIYFSYDVKMKEKGDIPEGYSVSREKKERFSLILESASTNQTSMYLCATVSPLGTENFGPGTRLLVL.

The rearrangement joins TRBV6-6 to TRBJ1-2; D is uncertain. V was clipped by 4 bases and J by 0 bases, with 12 bases between them. The CDR3 has 15 amino acids. Per the germline V gene, CDR1 is MNHNY and CDR2 is SVGAGI (reference sequence). Here the CDR3 DNA reads TGTGCCAGCAGTTGGCTGGCCGGTGCTAACTATGGCTACACCTTC. Its protein is CASSWLAGANYGYTF.

V and J are TRBV28 and TRBJ2-1; D is unresolved. This CDR3 comprises 13 residues. Trimming removed 4 bases from V and 8 bases from J, with 12 bases in between. Germline V lookup: CDR1 MDHEN, CDR2 SYDVKM. The CDR3 loop reads CASSSAGGDEQFF. In nucleotides, the CDR3 is TGTGCCAGCAGTTCTGCAGGTGGAGATGAGCAGTTCTTC.

The chain combines TRBV19 with TRBJ2-7; no definite D call. The CDR3 is 14 amino acids. The germline CDR1 and CDR2 sequences are LNHDA and SQIVND (reference sequence). Trimming pared 1 base from V and 1 base from J, leaving 8 bases between. The CDR3 protein is CASSIADTSYEQYF. Here the CDR3 DNA reads TGTGCCAGTAGTATAGCCGATACGTCCTACGAGCAGTACTTC.

The rearrangement joins TRBV15 to TRBJ1-2; D uncertain. Trimming took 5 bases from V and 6 from J, leaving 19 bases between them. Germline CDR1 reads LNHNV; CDR2 reads YYDKDF (reference sequence). The CDR3 is made up of 15 amino acids. The CDR3 here is CATSPSLDFEDGYTF. CDR3 sequence (DNA): TGTGCCACCAGCCCTAGTTTGGACTTTGAGGATGGCTACACCTTC.

V is TRBV4-1 and J is TRBJ1-3; the match to TRBD1 covers 7 bases. Trimming at V came to 2 bases and at J to 6 bases, leaving 7 bases not matched to a gene. Looked up from germline, CDR1 is MGHRA and CDR2 is YSYEKL. The CDR3 totals 15 residues. The CDR3 here is CASSQYDRVANTIYF. The CDR3 bases are TGCGCCAGCAGCCAATACGACAGGGTCGCAAACACCATATATTTT.

V and J are TRBV11-2 and TRBJ2-3; D is perhaps TRBD2 (5 bases). The CDR3 is 15 residues long. The V gene's germline CDR1 is SGHAT and CDR2 FQNNGV. The V end lost 3 bases, the J end lost 4 bases, and 14 bases lay between the germline ends. As DNA, the CDR3 is TGTGCCAGCAGCTTTACTAGAATCGGCGCAGATACGCAGTATTTT. Amino acid sequence: CASSFTRIGADTQYF.

The V gene is TRBV19, the J gene TRBJ2-6, with D unresolved. Germline V lookup: CDR1 LNHDA, CDR2 SQIVND (reference sequence). V lost 6 bases, J lost 0 bases, and 9 bases lay in between. CDR3 length equals 15 residues. The DNA for the CDR3 is TGTGCCAGTAGCAAACTTCACTCTGGGGCCAACGTCCTGACTTTC. Translated, it gives CASSKLHSGANVLTF.

In its sample, this clone was seen a few times. This chain joins TRBV5-1 and TRBJ1-6, with 7 positions matching TRBD1. This CDR3 comprises 11 residues. Losses at the gene ends were 3 bases for V and 18 bases for J; bases not matched to a gene: 6. Germline-derived CDR1 and CDR2 are SGHRS and YFSETQ. The CDR3 DNA sequence: TGCGCCAGCAGCTCCGGACAGGTCTACCACTTT. Its translation: CASSSGQVYHF.

The rearrangement links TRBV6-5 to TRBJ2-5; no definite D call. Between the trimmed V and J ends, which lost 8 bases and 2 bases, there was a span of 6 bases. The CDR3 extends over 11 amino acids. Germline CDR1 is MNHEY and CDR2 is SVGAGI. CDR3 in amino acids: CASRVQETQYF. The CDR3 coding sequence is TGTGCCAGCCGGGTGCAAGAGACCCAGTACTTC.

The V call is TRBV5-1, the J call TRBJ2-3; possibly TRBD1 or TRBD2 for D (6 bases each). Per germline, CDR1 SGHRS and CDR2 YFSETQ. Trimming cost V 4 bases and J 0 bases, with 15 bases left between them. The CDR3 has 16 residues. CDR3 amino acids: CASSPPGAQSTDTQYF. The CDR3, as DNA: TGCGCCAGCAGCCCCCCGGGGGCCCAGAGCACAGATACGCAGTATTTT.

The count of this clone is one. V gene TRBV7-9 combines with J gene TRBJ1-1; D call uncertain. The CDR3 extends over 11 amino acids. Between the trimmed V and J ends, which lost 2 bases and 6 bases, there was a span of 4 bases. Germline values: CDR1 SEHNR, CDR2 FQNEAQ (reference sequence). CDR3 bases: TGTGCCAGCAGCTTAACGGCTGAAGCTTTCTTT. It codes for CASSLTAEAFF.

J is TRBJ1-2 and V is TRBV2, with TRBD1 as a possible D gene (5 bases). The V end was cut by 11 bases, the J end by 4 bases, with 14 bases between. The CDR3 loop spans 12 amino acids. CDR1 and CDR2 (germline): SNHLY, FYNNEI. In DNA form, the CDR3 reads TGTGCCGGGGCGGGGTGGGGCTATGGCTACACCTTC. Translating it yields CAGAGWGYGYTF.

The rearrangement links TRBV4-2 to TRBJ2-1, with 12 bases identical to TRBD2. CDR3 length: 18 amino acids. V trimming: 1 base; J trimming: 5 bases; junction bases outside the gene matches: 9. In germline, CDR1 is LGHNA, CDR2 YNFKEQ. CDR3 in DNA: TGTGCCAGCAGCCAAGGACTAGCGGGGGACCCAGCCCACAATGAGCAGTTCTTC. It codes for CASSQGLAGDPAHNEQFF.

The rearrangement joins TRBV7-9 to TRBJ1-5, with D possibly being TRBD1 (6 bases). The CDR3 is 15 amino acids. V was trimmed by 6 bases and J by 5 bases, leaving 17 bases between them. CDR1 is SEHNR, CDR2 FQNEAQ, per germline (reference sequence). The CDR3 loop reads CASSNAGVGHQPQHF. DNA of the CDR3: TGTGCCAGCAGTAATGCAGGGGTGGGACATCAGCCCCAGCATTTT. Based on the CDR3 plus reference TRBV7-9 and TRBJ1-5, the full variable domain is DTGVSQNPRHKITKRGQNVTFRCDPISEHNRLYWYRQTLGQGPEFLTYFQNEAQLEKSRLLSDRFSAERPKGSFSTLEIQRTEQGDSAMYLCASSNAGVGHQPQHFGDGTRLSIL.

Points on this clone: The junction does not match germline at one end; this may be a read error. CDR3 region: CASSPSSYGQYF. Written as DNA, the CDR3 is TGTGCCAGTAGCCCGAGCTCCTACGGGCAGTACTTC. The chain carries TRBV19 and TRBJ2-7; unclear D gene. The CDR3 is 12 amino acids. The germline V gene has CDR1 LNHDA and CDR2 SQIVND (reference sequence).

The chain has TRBV27 and TRBJ2-7; perhaps TRBD2 as D (5 bases). CDR3 length equals 14 residues. Per germline, CDR1 MNHEY and CDR2 SMNVEV (reference sequence). V was cut by 5 bases and J by 2 bases, with 13 bases left in between. CDR3 DNA sequence: TGTGCCAGCAGTCCCCGGACTCACACCTACGAGCAGTACTTC. Encoded protein: CASSPRTHTYEQYF.

The rearrangement uses TRBV6-5 and TRBJ2-4; weak D call: TRBD1 (6 bases). V lost 8 bases and J 2 bases, leaving 16 bases between the germline ends. Per the germline V gene, CDR1 is MNHEY and CDR2 is SVGAGI. The CDR3 runs 15 residues. The CDR3 region has the DNA TGTGCCAGCCGCCAGTTTCAGGGGCCCAAAAACATTCAGTACTTC. This codes for CASRQFQGPKNIQYF.

The chain carries TRBV11-3 and TRBJ2-1, with D unresolved. Germline loops: CDR1 SGHNT, CDR2 YENEEA. The CDR3 is made up of 14 amino acids. V lost 2 bases to trimming and J lost 0 bases, with 5 bases between them. The CDR3 DNA sequence: TGTGCCAGCAGCTTATCTGGCTCCTACAATGAGCAGTTCTTC. Translated, it gives CASSLSGSYNEQFF.

The genes are TRBV27 and TRBJ1-2; D remains unclear. Germline-derived CDR1 and CDR2 are MNHEY and SMNVEV (reference sequence). CDR3 length: 11 residues. V gave up 6 bases and J gave up 7 bases, with 9 bases separating them. The CDR3 loop reads CASRGYGGYTF. As DNA, the CDR3 is TGTGCCAGCAGGGGATATGGTGGCTACACCTTC.

The chain has TRBV6-5 and TRBJ1-2, with D tentatively TRBD1 (5 bases). The germline V gene encodes CDR1 MNHEY and CDR2 SVGAGI. This CDR3 spans 15 amino acids. V lost 6 bases to trimming and J lost 2 bases, with 16 bases between them. CDR3 nucleotides: TGTGCCAGCAGACGGTCTGGCGGGGACAACTATGGCTACACCTTC. This codes for CASRRSGGDNYGYTF.

V and J are TRBV19 and TRBJ1-5; possible D gene TRBD1, 5 bases. The CDR3 is 12 residues long. V was trimmed by 7 bases and J by 4 bases, leaving 8 bases between them. Germline lookup yields CDR1 LNHDA and CDR2 SQIVND (reference sequence). DNA of the CDR3: TGTGCCAGTATGGGGGGGAATCAGCCCCAGCATTTT. Protein: CASMGGNQPQHF.